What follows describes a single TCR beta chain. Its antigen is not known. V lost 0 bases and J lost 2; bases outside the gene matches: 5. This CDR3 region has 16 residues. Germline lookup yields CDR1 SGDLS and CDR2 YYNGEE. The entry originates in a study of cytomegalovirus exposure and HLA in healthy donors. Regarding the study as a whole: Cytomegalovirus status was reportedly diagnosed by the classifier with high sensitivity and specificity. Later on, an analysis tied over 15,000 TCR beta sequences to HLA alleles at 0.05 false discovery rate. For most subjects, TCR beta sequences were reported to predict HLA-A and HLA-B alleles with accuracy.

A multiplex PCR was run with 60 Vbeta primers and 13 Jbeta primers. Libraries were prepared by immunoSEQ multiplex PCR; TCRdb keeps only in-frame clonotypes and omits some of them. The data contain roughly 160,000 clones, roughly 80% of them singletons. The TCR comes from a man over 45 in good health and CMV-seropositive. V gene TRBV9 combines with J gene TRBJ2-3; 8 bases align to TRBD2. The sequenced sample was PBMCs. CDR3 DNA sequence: TGTGCCAGCAGCGTAGTCGCGGGGGGCATCACAGATACGCAGTATTTT. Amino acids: CASSVVAGGITDTQYF.